The 12 T cell receptor beta chains below all came from one sample that was sequenced in a study of T cells after yellow fever vaccination. TCRdb processed the 5' RACE reads anew with MiXCR; each CDR3 protein has one entry. The sample yields some 200,000 distinct CDR3 sequences, 3% to 3.5% seen once. The material was CD4+ T cells sorted from PBMCs, obtained 10 days after the yellow fever booster vaccination. The receptor source for this set is a man aged 18 to 29 who received the YFV17D yellow fever vaccine.

This clonotype showed up just a few times. This sequence joins TRBV27 and TRBJ2-3, with D possibly called TRBD1 or TRBD2 (5 bases each). The V gene lost 8 bases and the J gene lost 4 bases, with 19 bases spanning the gap. The CDR3 loop spans 15 amino acids. Germline V gene lookup returns CDR1 MNHEY and CDR2 SMNVEV (reference sequence). In DNA, the CDR3 is TGTGCCAGCGGGGTGATGTGGGGGTCCCCAGATACGCAGTATTTT. Translation: CASGVMWGSPDTQYF.

In its sample, this clonotype was seen many times. The chain joins TRBV20-1 to TRBJ1-2; D gene uncertain. Germline values: CDR1 DFQATT, CDR2 SNEGSKA (reference sequence). The germline V and J ends were trimmed by 2 bases and 4 bases, with 11 bases remaining between them. This CDR3 comprises 13 residues. The CDR3: CSARMREVYGYTF. For the CDR3, the DNA is TGCAGTGCTAGAATGAGGGAAGTCTATGGCTACACCTTC.

The chain employs TRBV5-1 and TRBJ1-1; 8 positions agree with TRBD1. Germline CDR1 SGHRS, CDR2 YFSETQ. With V trimmed by 6 bases and J by 5 bases, 9 bases remained unmatched. This CDR3 has 14 amino acids. CDR3 in DNA: TGCGCCAGCACCGAGAGGACAGGGTTTACTGAAGCTTTCTTT. Translation: CASTERTGFTEAFF.

This clonotype has just a few counts. The chain uses TRBV7-7 and TRBJ2-5, with 10 nucleotides matching TRBD1. Trimming took 6 bases from V and 4 from J; bases not matched to a gene: 8. This CDR3 has 15 residues. Germline loops: CDR1 SSHAT, CDR2 FNYEAQ (reference sequence). The CDR3 DNA reads TGTGCCAGCAGACCGGGACAGGGGATTTTAGAGACCCAGTACTTC. Its translation is CASRPGQGILETQYF. The full variable domain, in which reference TRBV7-7 and TRBJ2-5 provide the parts outside the CDR3, is GAGVSQSPRYKVTKRGQDVTLRCDPISSHATLYWYQQALGQGPEFLTYFNYEAQPDKSGLPSDRFSAERPEGSISTLTIQRTEQRDSAMYRCASRPGQGILETQYFGPGTRLLVL.

This clonotype was counted a few times. The CDR3 is CASSLRRGQGEAFF. CDR3 nucleotides: TGTGCCAGCAGCTTGAGGAGGGGGCAAGGTGAAGCTTTCTTT. The gene calls are TRBV5-5 and TRBJ1-1, with TRBD1 matching 7 bases. CDR1 and CDR2 from the germline V gene are SGHKS and YYEKEE (reference sequence). The CDR3 is 14 amino acids. V gave up 1 base and J gave up 7 bases; unmatched junction bases: 7.

In the case of this clonotype: The junction differs from germline at one of its ends, possibly a read error. The chain recombines TRBV7-3 with TRBJ2-2; D is possibly TRBD2 (6 bases). The CDR3 has 16 residues. Germline V gene lookup returns CDR1 SGHTA and CDR2 FQGTGA. The CDR3: CASSPSTGAGTGELIF. The CDR3 region has the DNA TGTGCCAGCAGTCCCTCGACTGGTGCGGGGACCGGGGAGCTGATTTTT.

This clonotype showed up many times. The genes are TRBV7-9 and TRBJ2-5; possible D gene TRBD2, 5 bases. This CDR3 spans 13 amino acids. The V end was cut by 1 base, the J end by 4 bases, with 7 bases between. The germline V gene has CDR1 SEHNR and CDR2 FQNEAQ (reference sequence). CDR3 in DNA: TGTGCCAGCAGCTTAGATGGGAGAGAGACCCAGTACTTC. This translates into CASSLDGRETQYF.

The chain links TRBV7-2 to TRBJ1-5; no clear D gene. V lost 0 bases and J lost 7, with 7 bases in between. This CDR3 contains 13 residues. Germline V CDR1 and CDR2: SGHTA, FQGNSA. CDR3 protein: CASSLAERQPQHF. Written as DNA, the CDR3 is TGTGCCAGCAGCTTAGCGGAGCGGCAGCCCCAGCATTTT.

This clonotype was seen a few times. V is TRBV5-1 and J is TRBJ2-3, with 8 bases matching TRBD2. CDR1 SGHRS and CDR2 YFSETQ come from the germline V gene. V lost 0 bases, J lost 6 bases, and 12 bases stayed unmatched. This CDR3 region has 17 residues. The CDR3 loop reads CASSLALSGGREDTQYF. The CDR3, as DNA: TGCGCCAGCAGCTTGGCCCTCTCGGGGGGGCGGGAGGATACGCAGTATTTT.

This clonotype has a handful of counts. The chain is built from TRBV5-1 and TRBJ1-4, with a possible D match to TRBD1 (5 bases). Germline V gene data show CDR1 as SGHRS and CDR2 as YFSETQ. The CDR3 is 13 residues long. With 3 bases removed from V and 7 bases from J, the gap between germline ends came to 10 bases. For the CDR3, the DNA is TGCGCCAGCAGCTACCAGGGAAGTGAAAAACTGTTTTTT. Protein sequence: CASSYQGSEKLFF.

A few counts support this clonotype. CDR3 protein: CASNSGAKNTEAFF. The CDR3 coding sequence is TGTGCCAGCAACTCAGGGGCAAAGAACACTGAAGCTTTCTTT. The V call is TRBV6-2 or TRBV6-3, the J call TRBJ1-1; a possible D gene is TRBD1 (6 bases). The germline CDR1 and CDR2 sequences are MNHEY and SVGEGT. Trimming pared 7 bases from V and 1 base from J, leaving 13 bases between. The CDR3 length is 14 residues.

This clonotype came up a few times. The chain uses TRBV12-3 or TRBV12-4 and TRBJ1-1; 7 nucleotides agree with TRBD1. V was pared by 5 bases and J by 5 bases, with 2 bases of the junction left unmatched. CDR3 length: 12 residues. CDR3 nucleotide sequence: TGTGCCAGCAGTCCGGACAGGACTGAAGCTTTCTTT. The encoded protein is CASSPDRTEAFF.